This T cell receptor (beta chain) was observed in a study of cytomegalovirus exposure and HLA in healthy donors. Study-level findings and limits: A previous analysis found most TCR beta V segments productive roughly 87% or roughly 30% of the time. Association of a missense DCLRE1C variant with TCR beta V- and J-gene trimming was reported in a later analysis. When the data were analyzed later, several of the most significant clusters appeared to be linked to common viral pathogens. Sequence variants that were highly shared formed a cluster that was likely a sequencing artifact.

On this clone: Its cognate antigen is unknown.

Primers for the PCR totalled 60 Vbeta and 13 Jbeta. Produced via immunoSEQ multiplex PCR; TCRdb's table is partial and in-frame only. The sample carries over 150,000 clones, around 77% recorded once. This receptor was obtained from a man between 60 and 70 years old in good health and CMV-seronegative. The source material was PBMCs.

CDR3 in DNA: TGTGCCAGCAGTTTAATCACGGGAGTAGCACAAGAGACCCAGTACTTC. It specifies CASSLITGVAQETQYF. The rearrangement links TRBV27 to TRBJ2-5, with D possibly being TRBD2 (6 bases). The germline V gene has CDR1 MNHEY and CDR2 SMNVEV (reference sequence). The V and J ends lost 2 bases and 2 bases respectively, with 15 bases between them. CDR3 length equals 16 residues.